This T cell receptor beta chain stems from a study of technical replicates of blood from a few donors. TCRdb's table, derived via immunoSEQ multiplex PCR, lists solely in-frame clones and lacks some. Of tens of thousands of clones listed, about nine tenths were seen once; the top ten hold approximately 0.37%. The germline gives CDR1 SGHTA, CDR2 FQGNSA. The CDR3 totals 16 residues. Trimming took off 1 base at V and 7 bases at J, with 17 bases between the two ends. The sequence was obtained from a human donor in good health. Source material: T cells isolated from PBMCs. This chain connects TRBV7-2 to TRBJ1-5, with a possible D match to TRBD1 (5 bases). The CDR3 protein is CASSLDGGAYRQPQHF. The CDR3 nucleotides are TGTGCCAGCAGCTTAGATGGCGGGGCCTATCGACAGCCCCAGCATTTT.